This T cell receptor beta chain was sequenced for a study of CD8 T cells in ankylosing spondylitis. This CDR3 has 15 amino acids. V lost 6 bases and J lost 6, with 20 bases in between. The germline gives CDR1 MNHNS, CDR2 SASEGT. TCRdb itself ran the 5' RACE reads through MiXCR, one entry per CDR3 protein. The sample has fewer than 180,000 distinct CDR3 sequences; around 42% are singletons. The chain employs TRBV6-1 and TRBJ1-2; D perhaps matches TRBD1 (5 bases). Sample: synovial fluid, either unsorted or a sorted T cell fraction (not recorded which). The source of this sequence is a male donor with ankylosing spondylitis. Here the CDR3 DNA reads TGTGCCAGCAGACCTTACCTGGGGGGACCTCATGGCTACACCTTC. Translating gives CASRPYLGGPHGYTF.